The 10 T cell receptor beta chains below were found in one sample sequenced in a study of beta chain features in type 1 diabetes. The isolated RNA, all of it, was reverse transcribed, so expressed TCRB transcripts were what got sequenced. Here immunoSEQ multiplex PCR was the method, and the copy in TCRdb shows in-frame clones only, minus some. The table includes about 350,000 clones, roughly a fifth detected once. The sample consisted of naive CD4+ T cells from blood. The receptor set was obtained from a young woman in good health.

The sample holds a few counts of this clone. V gene TRBV30 combines with J gene TRBJ1-1; D perhaps matches TRBD1 (5 bases). Trimming stripped 1 base from V and 6 bases from J, with 12 bases between. Germline CDR1 GTSNPN, CDR2 SVGIG (reference sequence). This CDR3 has 13 residues. This CDR3 is CAWSGWGGPEAFF. DNA of the CDR3: TGTGCCTGGAGTGGTTGGGGCGGACCTGAAGCTTTCTTT.

The table lists this clone with a few counts. The chain uses TRBV27 and TRBJ1-5; perhaps TRBD1 as D (5 bases). This CDR3 region has 12 residues. In germline, CDR1 is MNHEY, CDR2 SMNVEV (reference sequence). Trimming took 5 bases from V and 6 from J, leaving 8 bases between them. The CDR3 spells CASSRGGQPQHF. CDR3 sequence (DNA): TGTGCCAGCAGTAGGGGAGGTCAGCCCCAGCATTTT.

The rearrangement joins TRBV19 to TRBJ2-1; TRBD1 is a possible D gene (5 bases). The CDR3 consists of 15 residues. Trimming took off 3 bases at V and 5 bases at J, with 14 bases between the two ends. Germline CDR1 LNHDA, CDR2 SQIVND (reference sequence). The CDR3 region is CASSMGQGNHNEQFF. The CDR3 nucleotides are TGTGCCAGTAGTATGGGGCAGGGAAACCACAATGAGCAGTTCTTC.

This clone has only a few counts. The rearrangement joins TRBV18 to TRBJ1-4, with D unresolved. V lost 2 bases and J lost 8, with 9 bases in between. The germline V gene has CDR1 KGHSH and CDR2 LQKENI. This CDR3 contains 13 residues. The CDR3 is CASSPGEAEKLFF. Here the CDR3 DNA reads TGTGCCAGCTCACCAGGGGAGGCCGAAAAACTGTTTTTT.

V and J are TRBV30 and TRBJ1-1; 7 bases map to TRBD1. Per germline, CDR1 GTSNPN and CDR2 SVGIG (reference sequence). The CDR3 covers 13 residues. V shed 3 bases, J shed 8 bases, and the junction held 9 bases outside the gene matches. CDR3 bases: TGTGCCTGGAGCCGACAGGGCCTCAGCGAAGCTTTCTTT. This sequence encodes CAWSRQGLSEAFF.

This clone occurred a few times. The rearrangement joins TRBV5-6 to TRBJ2-3, with TRBD2 identical over 10 bases. V trimming: 1 base; J trimming: 3 bases; junction bases outside the gene matches: 5. CDR3 length equals 16 residues. Germline-derived CDR1 and CDR2 are SGHDT and YYEEEE. CDR3 coding DNA: TGTGCCAGCAGCTTGCGGTCTAGCGGGAGAACAGATACGCAGTATTTT. Translated: CASSLRSSGRTDTQYF.

This sequence joins TRBV9 and TRBJ2-1; tentatively, D is TRBD2 (5 bases). The CDR3 runs 15 residues. In germline, CDR1 is SGDLS, CDR2 YYNGEE. V was pared by 0 bases and J by 0 bases, with 7 bases between. CDR3 DNA sequence: TGTGCCAGCAGCGTAGACGGGGACTCCTACAATGAGCAGTTCTTC. It translates to CASSVDGDSYNEQFF.

This clone showed up just a few times. V is TRBV18 and J is TRBJ1-1; 9 bases map to TRBD1. V lost 2 bases and J lost 10; bases outside the gene matches: 8. Germline values: CDR1 KGHSH, CDR2 LQKENI. The CDR3 consists of 14 residues. The CDR3 DNA sequence: TGTGCCAGCTCACCAACCGGACAGGGGTCGGGAGCTTTCTTT. This sequence encodes CASSPTGQGSGAFF.

This clone was counted between two and nine times. The chain joins TRBV9 to TRBJ2-1; 7 nucleotides match TRBD1. Germline trimming cut 3 bases from V and 6 bases from J; bases unmatched to any gene: 6. The CDR3 has 14 residues. CDR1 and CDR2 (germline): SGDLS, YYNGEE. The CDR3 sequence is CASSGTGRFNEQFF. CDR3 nucleotide sequence: TGTGCCAGCAGCGGGACAGGTCGCTTCAATGAGCAGTTCTTC.

The chain couples TRBV9 to TRBJ2-1; 8 bases match TRBD1. V lost 1 base and J lost 7; bases outside the gene matches: 7. Germline V gene sequence: CDR1 SGDLS, CDR2 YYNGEE. The CDR3 covers 15 residues. Here the CDR3 reads CASSVQGAPGNEQFF. CDR3 sequence (DNA): TGTGCCAGCAGCGTACAGGGGGCCCCTGGTAATGAGCAGTTCTTC. The whole variable domain, remainder taken from reference TRBV9 and TRBJ2-1, is DSGVTQTPKHLITATGQRVTLRCSPRSGDLSVYWYQQSLDQGLQFLIQYYNGEERAKGNILERFSAQQFPDLHSELNLSSLELGDSALYFCASSVQGAPGNEQFFGPGTRLTVL.